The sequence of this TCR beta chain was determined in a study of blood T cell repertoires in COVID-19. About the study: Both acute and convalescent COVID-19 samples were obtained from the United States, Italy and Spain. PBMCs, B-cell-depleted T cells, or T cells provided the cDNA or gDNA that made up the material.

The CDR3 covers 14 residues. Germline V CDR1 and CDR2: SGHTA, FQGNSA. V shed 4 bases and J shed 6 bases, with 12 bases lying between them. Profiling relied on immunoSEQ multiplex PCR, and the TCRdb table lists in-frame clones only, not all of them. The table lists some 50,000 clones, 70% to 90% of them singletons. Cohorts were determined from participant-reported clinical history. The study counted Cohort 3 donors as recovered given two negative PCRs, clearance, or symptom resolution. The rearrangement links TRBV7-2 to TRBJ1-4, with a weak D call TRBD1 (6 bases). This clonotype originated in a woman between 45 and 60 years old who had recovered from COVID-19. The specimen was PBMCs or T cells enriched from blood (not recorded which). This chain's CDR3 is CASSSRAGDEKLFF. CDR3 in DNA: TGTGCCAGCAGCTCCCGGGCAGGGGATGAAAAACTGTTTTTT.